The clone carrying this T cell receptor beta chain was observed once. Antigen specificity is unknown. The data were obtained in a study of T cell repertoires in cytomegalovirus infection. Background on the study: Recently identified HLA-C-restricted and well-studied HLA-B-restricted CMV epitopes were used. General study points: The response measured ex vivo was dominated by TCR beta clonotypes (HLA-C-restricted and CMV-specific).

The CDR3 extends over 15 amino acids. Per the germline V gene, CDR1 is MGHRA and CDR2 is YSYEKL. V lost 6 bases, J lost 3 bases, and 17 bases lay in between. TCRdb reanalysed the reads using MiXCR and keeps one entry per CDR3 protein. Of some 920,000 distinct CDR3 sequences listed, roughly 30% are singletons. The receptor's source is a human donor in good health (CMV status not recorded). Some clones in this sample may be carry-over from other donors' samples. The chain is built from TRBV4-1 and TRBJ1-1; no reliable D call. This specimen consisted of cultured CD8+ T cells from PBMCs, obtained from culture after CMV antigen stimulation. The CDR3 sequence is CASSQFVRADTEAFF. CDR3 DNA sequence: TGCGCCAGCAGTCAATTTGTTCGGGCGGACACTGAAGCTTTCTTT.